Below are 17 T cell receptor beta chains sequenced from a single sample in a study of T-cell reconstitution after alpha-beta-depleted transplantation in children. As it was prepared, the TCRbeta library received unique molecular identifiers. MiXCR, applied by TCRdb to the PCR reads, yields one record per CDR3 protein. Of about 500,000 distinct CDR3 sequences listed, about an eighth are singletons. This specimen consisted of PBMCs, mostly from graft donor cells, obtained 180 days after TCRalphabeta/CD19-depleted stem cell transplant. The receptors stem from a female patient aged 2-9 years who had a stem cell transplant for aplastic anemia, so the T cells may come from the graft donor.

V is TRBV18 and J is TRBJ2-4; maybe TRBD2 (6 bases). The length of the CDR3 is 13 residues. V gave up 0 bases and J gave up 12 bases, with 12 bases separating them. Germline CDR1 KGHSH, CDR2 LQKENI. CDR3 loop: CASSPPLAGSQYF. The CDR3 coding sequence is TGTGCCAGCTCACCACCCTTGGCCGGGAGTCAGTACTTC.

This clonotype was seen ten or more times. The chain has TRBV11-3 and TRBJ2-5; D possibly corresponds to TRBD2 (6 bases). Trimming took off 0 bases at V and 3 bases at J, with 8 bases between the two ends. CDR1 and CDR2 (germline): SGHNT, YENEEA. The CDR3 is made up of 14 amino acids. The CDR3 DNA reads as TGTGCCAGCAGCTTAGACGGAGGGGAAGAGACCCAGTACTTC. Its translation: CASSLDGGEETQYF.

This clonotype has a count of ten or more. This chain links TRBV9 with TRBJ2-3; D is possibly TRBD2 (5 bases). The V gene's germline CDR1 is SGDLS and CDR2 YYNGEE. V was cut by 0 bases and J by 2 bases, with 10 bases left in between. This CDR3 spans 15 amino acids. The DNA for the CDR3 is TGTGCCAGCAGCGTAGTAGCGATGTCCACAGATACGCAGTATTTT. Protein product: CASSVVAMSTDTQYF.

V gene TRBV28 combines with J gene TRBJ1-2; D possibly corresponds to TRBD1 (6 bases). This CDR3 is built from 12 residues. In germline, CDR1 is MDHEN, CDR2 SYDVKM. Trimming took off 11 bases at V and 8 bases at J, with 18 bases between the two ends. CDR3: CAGLTGAEGYTF. CDR3 nucleotides: TGTGCCGGTCTGACGGGGGCGGAAGGCTACACCTTC.

This clonotype was counted once. A much larger clone differs from this one at a single base, so this may be a read error. The CDR3 protein is CASSPLVYNEQFF. DNA of the CDR3: TGTGCCAGCAGTCCCCTCGTATACAATGAGCAGTTCTTC. The gene calls are TRBV28 and TRBJ2-1; unclear D gene. With 5 bases removed from V and 4 bases from J, the gap between germline ends came to 9 bases. The germline gives CDR1 MDHEN, CDR2 SYDVKM. The CDR3 extends over 13 amino acids.

This clonotype was recorded at least ten times. V usage is TRBV7-6 and J usage is TRBJ2-3; D assignment may be TRBD1 or TRBD2 (6 bases each). V was trimmed by 4 bases and J by 2 bases, leaving 22 bases between them. The CDR3 has 18 amino acids. The germline V gene encodes CDR1 SGHVS and CDR2 FNYEAQ. The CDR3 region is CASSSRWERRGNTDTQYF. CDR3 nucleotide sequence: TGTGCCAGCAGCTCCCGCTGGGAGCGGAGGGGGAACACAGATACGCAGTATTTT.

This clonotype was detected only a few times. The chain couples TRBV20-1 to TRBJ2-7; D is unclear. Trimming stripped 0 bases from V and 3 bases from J, with 9 bases between. CDR1 DFQATT and CDR2 SNEGSKA come from the germline V gene (reference sequence). The CDR3 contains 13 residues. This chain's CDR3 is CSARDTTNYEQYF. DNA for the CDR3: TGCAGTGCTAGAGATACAACAAACTACGAGCAGTACTTC.

The rearrangement joins TRBV20-1 to TRBJ2-3, with 13 bases aligning to TRBD2. V was pared by 5 bases and J by 4 bases, with 15 bases of the junction left unmatched. CDR1 DFQATT and CDR2 SNEGSKA come from the germline V gene (reference sequence). The CDR3 covers 18 residues. CDR3 region: CSAQLLRTSGSRADTQYF. DNA for the CDR3: TGCAGTGCTCAGCTCCTGCGGACTAGCGGGAGTAGGGCAGATACGCAGTATTTT.

This clonotype has at least ten counts. The rearrangement joins TRBV5-1 to TRBJ1-1, with unresolved D. This CDR3 contains 15 residues. V was shortened by 0 bases and J by 1 base, with 10 bases between the two germline ends. The germline gives CDR1 SGHRS, CDR2 YFSETQ. CDR3 sequence (DNA): TGCGCCAGCAGCTTGGAACGGCTTCGGAACACTGAAGCTTTCTTT. Amino acids: CASSLERLRNTEAFF.

This clonotype was seen many times. The chain links TRBV7-8 to TRBJ1-1; 9 bases map to TRBD1. This CDR3 is built from 17 residues. Germline trimming cut 2 bases from V and 5 bases from J; bases unmatched to any gene: 12. CDR1 is SGHVS and CDR2 is FQNEAQ in the germline V gene. CDR3 protein: CASSLRTGGRVGTEAFF. Here the CDR3 DNA reads TGTGCCAGCAGCTTACGAACAGGGGGCAGGGTGGGAACTGAAGCTTTCTTT.

This rearrangement joins TRBV29-1 to TRBJ1-3; 9 positions agree with TRBD1. This CDR3 spans 15 amino acids. Unmatched junction bases numbered 3, after V lost 1 base and J lost 2 bases. Germline V CDR1 and CDR2: SQVTM, ANQGSEA. CDR3 amino acids: CSVEVWTGAGNTIYF. The CDR3 nucleotides read TGCAGCGTTGAAGTGTGGACAGGGGCTGGAAACACCATATATTTT.

This clonotype came up a few times. V usage is TRBV5-1 and J usage is TRBJ2-7; 10 bases map to TRBD2. The CDR3 is 14 residues long. Germline V gene data show CDR1 as SGHRS and CDR2 as YFSETQ. V shed 3 bases, J shed 4 bases, and the junction held 4 bases outside the gene matches. The CDR3 reads CASSSGLADYEQYF. CDR3 in DNA: TGCGCCAGCAGCTCAGGACTAGCGGATTACGAGCAGTACTTC.

The rearrangement links TRBV20-1 to TRBJ2-2; TRBD2 agrees at 7 bases. Germline V CDR1 and CDR2: DFQATT, SNEGSKA (reference sequence). The CDR3 length is 17 residues. The CDR3 sequence: CCARSQVERDRRGELFF. The CDR3 DNA reads TGCTGCGCTAGGTCACAGGTCGAGCGGGACCGGCGGGGGGAGCTGTTTTTT.

This clonotype was observed a few times. This chain connects TRBV28 to TRBJ2-7, with 10 nucleotides matching TRBD2. V was clipped by 4 bases and J by 2 bases; unmatched bases: 5. CDR3 length: 15 amino acids. Per the germline V gene, CDR1 is MDHEN and CDR2 is SYDVKM. CDR3 bases: TGTGCCAGCAGTTCTAGCGGGAGAGCTCCCTACGAGCAGTACTTC. It encodes CASSSSGRAPYEQYF.

The V and J genes are TRBV29-1 and TRBJ1-2; D is unclear. Trimming cost V 8 bases and J 8 bases, with 9 bases left between them. CDR3 length equals 9 residues. In germline, CDR1 is SQVTM, CDR2 ANQGSEA. In DNA form, the CDR3 reads TGCAGCTCCGATGGCGGCTACACCTTC. Residues: CSSDGGYTF. Complete variable domain (other parts from reference TRBV29-1 and TRBJ1-2): SAVISQKPSRDICQRGTSLTIQCQVDSQVTMMFWYRQQPGQSLTLIATANQGSEATYESGFVIDKFPISRPNLTFSTLTVSNMSPEDSSIYLCSSDGGYTFGSGTRLTVV.

This clonotype was picked up many times. V and J are TRBV15 and TRBJ2-1; unclear D gene. This CDR3 has 11 residues. Trimming left V 1 base short and J 8 bases short, with 3 bases between. Per germline, CDR1 LNHNV and CDR2 YYDKDF (reference sequence). CDR3 nucleotide sequence: TGTGCCACCAGCAGAGGGGATGAGCAGTTCTTC. This translates into CATSRGDEQFF. The full variable domain, in which reference TRBV15 and TRBJ2-1 provide the parts outside the CDR3, is DAMVIQNPRYQVTQFGKPVTLSCSQTLNHNVMYWYQQKSSQAPKLLFHYYDKDFNNEADTPDNFQSRRPNTSFCFLDIRSPGLGDTAMYLCATSRGDEQFFGPGTRLTVL.

This clonotype was detected a few times. This chain joins TRBV5-1 and TRBJ2-1; D might be TRBD2 (6 bases). Trimming cost V 4 bases and J 15 bases, with 17 bases left between them. Germline loops: CDR1 SGHRS, CDR2 YFSETQ. CDR3 length: 12 residues. The chain's CDR3 is CASSQEAGVPFF. The CDR3 bases are TGCGCCAGCAGCCAAGAAGCGGGTGTACCGTTCTTC.